This TCR beta chain was identified in a study of cytomegalovirus exposure and HLA in healthy donors. The study ran its PCR with 60 Vbeta and 13 Jbeta primers. Sequencing used immunoSEQ multiplex PCR; TCRdb keeps in-frame clones, though not all of them. Of approximately 150,000 clones in the sample, approximately 70% were seen once. Study-wide points: It was taken for granted in presence/absence analyses that sequencing depth across donors was roughly uniform.

V gave up 1 base and J gave up 9 bases; unmatched junction bases: 17. CDR3 length: 18 residues. Germline CDR1 SEHNR, CDR2 FQNEAQ (reference sequence). This clone appeared once. Its cognate antigen is unknown. Sequenced: PBMCs. The chain couples TRBV7-9 to TRBJ2-1; 8 positions agree with TRBD1. The receptor's source is a woman between 18 and 30 years old in good health and CMV-seronegative. The DNA of the CDR3 is TGTGCCAGCAGCTTAGGAAAACCGGGACAGGAAGTACCGGGTGAGCAGTTCTTC. Amino acids: CASSLGKPGQEVPGEQFF.